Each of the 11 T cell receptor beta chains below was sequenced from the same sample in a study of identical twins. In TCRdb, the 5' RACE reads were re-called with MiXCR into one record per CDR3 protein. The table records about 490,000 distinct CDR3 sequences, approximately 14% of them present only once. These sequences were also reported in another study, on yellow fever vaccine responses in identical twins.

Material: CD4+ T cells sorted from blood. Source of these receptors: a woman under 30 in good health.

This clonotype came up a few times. CDR3 in DNA: TGTGCCAGCAGTTTAGCCGAAGGGATTGAAGCTTTCTTT. This encodes CASSLAEGIEAFF. The gene calls are TRBV12-3 or TRBV12-4 and TRBJ1-1; D not resolved. Trimming removed 0 bases at V and 7 bases at J, with 9 bases between. CDR3 length: 13 amino acids.

Written as DNA, the CDR3 is TGTGCCACCAGTGATTCAGACAGGGGAGGGGAGACCCAGTACTTC. Protein: CATSDSDRGGETQYF. The genes are TRBV24-1 and TRBJ2-5, with D perhaps TRBD1 (8 bases). The germline V gene has CDR1 KGHDR and CDR2 SFDVKD. The length of the CDR3 is 15 residues. V lost 2 bases to trimming and J lost 5 bases, with 14 bases between them.

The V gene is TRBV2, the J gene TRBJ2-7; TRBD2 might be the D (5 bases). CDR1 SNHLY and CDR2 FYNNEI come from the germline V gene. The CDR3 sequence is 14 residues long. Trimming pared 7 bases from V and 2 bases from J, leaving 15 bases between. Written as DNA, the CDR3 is TGTGCCAGCAAACCGGGAAGCGCTACCTACGAGCAGTACTTC. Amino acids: CASKPGSATYEQYF.

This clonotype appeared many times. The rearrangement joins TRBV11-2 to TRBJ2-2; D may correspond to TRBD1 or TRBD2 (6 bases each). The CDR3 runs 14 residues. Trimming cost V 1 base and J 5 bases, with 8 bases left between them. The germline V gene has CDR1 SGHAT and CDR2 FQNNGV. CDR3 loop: CASSLGRGTGELFF. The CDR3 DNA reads TGTGCCAGCAGCTTAGGGAGGGGGACCGGGGAGCTGTTTTTT.

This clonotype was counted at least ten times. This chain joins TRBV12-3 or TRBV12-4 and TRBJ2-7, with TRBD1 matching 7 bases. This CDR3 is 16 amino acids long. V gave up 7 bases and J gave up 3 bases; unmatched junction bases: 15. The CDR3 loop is CASTSSPGQTRYEQYF. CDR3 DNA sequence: TGTGCCAGCACCTCTTCCCCGGGACAGACGCGCTACGAGCAGTACTTC.

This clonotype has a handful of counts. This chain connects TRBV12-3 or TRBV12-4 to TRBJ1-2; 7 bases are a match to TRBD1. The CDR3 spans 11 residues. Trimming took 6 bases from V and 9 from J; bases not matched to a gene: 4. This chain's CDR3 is CASRTGDRYTF. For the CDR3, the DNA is TGTGCCAGCAGAACAGGGGATCGCTACACCTTC.

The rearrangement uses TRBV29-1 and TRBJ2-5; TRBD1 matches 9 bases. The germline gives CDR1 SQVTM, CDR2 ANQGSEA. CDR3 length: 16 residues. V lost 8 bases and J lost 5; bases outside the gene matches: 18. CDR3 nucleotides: TGCAGCCCCCTAAAAGGGGACAGGGCTAGAGGGGAGACCCAGTACTTC. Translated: CSPLKGDRARGETQYF.

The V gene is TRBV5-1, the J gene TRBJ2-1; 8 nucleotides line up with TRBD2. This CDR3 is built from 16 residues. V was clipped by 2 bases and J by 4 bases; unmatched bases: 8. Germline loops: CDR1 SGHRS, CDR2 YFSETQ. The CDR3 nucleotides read TGCGCCAGCAGCTTCACCGGGACTAGATCATACAATGAGCAGTTCTTC. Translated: CASSFTGTRSYNEQFF.

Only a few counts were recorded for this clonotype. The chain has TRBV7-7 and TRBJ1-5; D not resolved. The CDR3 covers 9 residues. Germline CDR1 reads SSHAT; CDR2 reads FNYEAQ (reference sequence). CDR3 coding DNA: TGTGCGGTGGGGCAGCCCCAGCATTTT. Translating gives CAVGQPQHF.

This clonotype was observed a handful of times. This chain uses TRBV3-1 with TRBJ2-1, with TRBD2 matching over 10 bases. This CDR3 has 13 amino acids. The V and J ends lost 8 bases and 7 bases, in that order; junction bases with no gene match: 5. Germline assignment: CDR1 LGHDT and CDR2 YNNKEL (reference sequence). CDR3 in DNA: TGTGCCAGCGGAACTAGCGGGGTAAATGAGCAGTTCTTC. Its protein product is CASGTSGVNEQFF.

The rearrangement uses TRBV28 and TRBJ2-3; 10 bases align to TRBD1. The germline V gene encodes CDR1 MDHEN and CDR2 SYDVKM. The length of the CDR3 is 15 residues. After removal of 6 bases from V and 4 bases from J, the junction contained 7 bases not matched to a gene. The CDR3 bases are TGTGCCAGCAGCCCATGGACAGGGGGGGCAGATACGCAGTATTTT. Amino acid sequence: CASSPWTGGADTQYF.